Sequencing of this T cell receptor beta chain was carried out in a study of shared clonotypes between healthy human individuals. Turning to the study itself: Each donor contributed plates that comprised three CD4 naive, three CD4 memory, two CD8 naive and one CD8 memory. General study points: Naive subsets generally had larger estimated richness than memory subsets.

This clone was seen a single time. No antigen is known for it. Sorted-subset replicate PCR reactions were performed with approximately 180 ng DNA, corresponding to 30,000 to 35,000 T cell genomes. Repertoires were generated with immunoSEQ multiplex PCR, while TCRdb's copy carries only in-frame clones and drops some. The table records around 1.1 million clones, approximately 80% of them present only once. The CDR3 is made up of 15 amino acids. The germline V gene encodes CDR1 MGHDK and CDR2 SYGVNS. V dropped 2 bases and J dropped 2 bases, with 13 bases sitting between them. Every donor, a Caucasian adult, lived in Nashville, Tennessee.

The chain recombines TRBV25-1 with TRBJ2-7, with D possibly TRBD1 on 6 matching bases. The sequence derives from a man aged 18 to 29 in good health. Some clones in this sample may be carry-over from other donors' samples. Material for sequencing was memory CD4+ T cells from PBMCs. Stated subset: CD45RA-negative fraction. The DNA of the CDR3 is TGTGCCAGCAGTGAAGAGAGGACAGCTACCTACGAGCAGTACTTC. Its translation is CASSEERTATYEQYF.